These 15 T cell receptor beta chains came from one sample sequenced in a study of OX40 agonist ivuxolimab in advanced cancers. TCRdb's copy holds only in-frame clones and misses some; the assay was immunoSEQ multiplex PCR. Of approximately 89,000 clones in the sample, roughly 89% were seen once. The material was CD4+ or CD8+ T cells sorted from blood, obtained in a trial of the OX40 agonist ivuxolimab. The receptors come from an adult with an advanced solid tumor such as melanoma, head and neck, liver or kidney cancer.

This rearrangement joins TRBV4-2 to TRBJ2-3, with a weak D call TRBD2 (6 bases). Trimming cost V 5 bases and J 2 bases, with 8 bases left between them. Germline lookup yields CDR1 LGHNA and CDR2 YNFKEQ. CDR3 size: 13 residues. Here the CDR3 DNA reads TGTGCCAGCAGCGCGCGGGACACAGATACGCAGTATTTT. This codes for CASSARDTDTQYF.

V is TRBV7-3 and J is TRBJ2-3; D may be TRBD1 (6 bases). This CDR3 spans 15 amino acids. V was shortened by 3 bases and J by 3 bases, with 13 bases between the two germline ends. Germline V gives CDR1 SGHTA, CDR2 FQGTGA. In DNA form, the CDR3 reads TGTGCCAGCAGCTTCAACAGGGATGTAACAGATACGCAGTATTTT. This gives the protein CASSFNRDVTDTQYF.

The chain uses TRBV7-9 and TRBJ2-3; TRBD2 might be the D (5 bases). Germline V gene lookup returns CDR1 SEHNR and CDR2 FQNEAQ (reference sequence). Trimming removed 2 bases at V and 2 bases at J, with 20 bases between. The CDR3 is 18 amino acids. Written as DNA, the CDR3 is TGTGCCAGCAGCTTATACCGACTCACTAGTGGGGACACAGATACGCAGTATTTT. This sequence encodes CASSLYRLTSGDTDTQYF.

The CDR3 DNA reads TGTGCCAGCAGGAGGCAGCCCTATGGCTACACCTTC. It yields the protein CASRRQPYGYTF. The gene calls are TRBV6-5 and TRBJ1-2, with unresolved D. Germline-derived CDR1 and CDR2 are MNHEY and SVGAGI. The CDR3 sequence is 12 residues long. Trimming took off 6 bases at V and 4 bases at J, with 9 bases between the two ends.

This sequence joins TRBV21-1 and TRBJ1-2. TRBV21-1 is described as a pseudogene. The CDR3 is made up of 11 amino acids. In DNA form, the CDR3 reads TGTGCCAGCAGTCTCGGTTACGGCTACACCTTC. Translated: CASSLGYGYTF.

The chain carries TRBV18 and TRBJ2-5; TRBD1 might be the D (5 bases). The CDR3 length is 14 residues. Germline loops: CDR1 KGHSH, CDR2 LQKENI. V was pared by 3 bases and J by 6 bases, with 14 bases between. CDR3 sequence (DNA): TGTGCCAGCTCACCGTGGTCCAGGGCCAAGACCCAGTACTTC. Residues: CASSPWSRAKTQYF.

The DNA for the CDR3 is TGTGCCAGCAGCTTGGGCGGGGAGGGGGATAACTACGAGCAGTACTTC. Encoded protein: CASSLGGEGDNYEQYF. V gene TRBV5-4 combines with J gene TRBJ2-7, with D possibly being TRBD2 (7 bases). Germline assignment: CDR1 SGHNT and CDR2 YYREEE (reference sequence). This CDR3 contains 16 residues. V gave up 0 bases and J gave up 3 bases, with 16 bases separating them.

The chain combines TRBV18 with TRBJ2-5; the D is unclear. The CDR3 totals 14 residues. The V gene lost 0 bases and the J gene lost 5 bases, with 10 bases spanning the gap. Germline V gives CDR1 KGHSH, CDR2 LQKENI. The DNA of the CDR3 is TGTGCCAGCTCACCACCGGAGACGCGGGAGACCCAGTACTTC. Protein: CASSPPETRETQYF.

The rearrangement uses TRBV2 and TRBJ2-1; D is undetermined. CDR3 length equals 12 residues. Germline CDR1 is SNHLY and CDR2 is FYNNEI. Trimming removed 8 bases from V and 7 bases from J, with 12 bases in between. The CDR3 reads CASDIVVNEQFF. Here the CDR3 DNA reads TGTGCCAGCGATATAGTGGTGAATGAGCAGTTCTTC.

This sequence joins TRBV19 and TRBJ2-7, with 8 bases that match TRBD1. The J segment lost 4 bases and the V segment lost 1 base, leaving 6 bases of the junction unmatched. Germline V gene lookup returns CDR1 LNHDA and CDR2 SQIVND (reference sequence). The CDR3 is 15 residues long. The CDR3 is CASSIGTGNVYEQYF. The CDR3 DNA reads as TGTGCCAGTAGTATAGGGACAGGGAACGTTTACGAGCAGTACTTC.

This clone appeared a single time. The V call is TRBV9, the J call TRBJ2-5; D is perhaps TRBD1 or TRBD2 (5 bases each). Per the germline V gene, CDR1 is SGDLS and CDR2 is YYNGEE. Trimming pared 0 bases from V and 0 bases from J, leaving 9 bases between. The CDR3 runs to 15 residues. The CDR3 spells CASSVGGANQETQYF. Written as DNA, the CDR3 is TGTGCCAGCAGCGTAGGAGGGGCCAACCAAGAGACCCAGTACTTC. The entire variable domain, with the rest obtained from reference TRBV9 and TRBJ2-5, is as follows: DSGVTQTPKHLITATGQRVTLRCSPRSGDLSVYWYQQSLDQGLQFLIQYYNGEERAKGNILERFSAQQFPDLHSELNLSSLELGDSALYFCASSVGGANQETQYFGPGTRLLVL.

This chain links TRBV6-6 with TRBJ1-1, with TRBD1 matching over 7 bases. J was trimmed by 2 bases and V by 5 bases; bases with no gene match: 11. Germline CDR1 and CDR2: MNHNY and SVGAGI (reference sequence). The CDR3 length is 16 residues. The CDR3 DNA reads as TGTGCCAGCAGTCCCCAAGGGACAGCCTTTAACACTGAAGCTTTCTTT. Protein sequence: CASSPQGTAFNTEAFF.

V gene TRBV19 combines with J gene TRBJ1-3, with a weak D call TRBD1 (5 bases). Trimming stripped 10 bases from V and 0 bases from J, with 13 bases between. Germline values: CDR1 LNHDA, CDR2 SQIVND (reference sequence). The CDR3 contains 14 residues. The CDR3 nucleotides are TGTGCCACCCGACAGCAGCACTCTGGAAACACCATATATTTT. As protein: CATRQQHSGNTIYF.

The chain joins TRBV5-1 to TRBJ1-2; TRBD1 matches at 7 bases. Germline V gene lookup returns CDR1 SGHRS and CDR2 YFSETQ. The CDR3 is 14 amino acids. J lost 1 base, V lost 4 bases, and 4 bases had no gene match. The CDR3 region has the DNA TGCGCCAGCAGCCCGGGACAGCTTAACTATGGCTACACCTTC. It codes for CASSPGQLNYGYTF.

This chain links TRBV5-6 with TRBJ1-1; D not certain. CDR1 and CDR2 from the germline V gene are SGHDT and YYEEEE. The CDR3 has 15 residues. V was clipped by 0 bases and J by 4 bases, with 13 bases between them. DNA for the CDR3: TGTGCCAGCAGCTTGGGACGGGAAGGAGGCACTGAAGCTTTCTTT. This encodes CASSLGREGGTEAFF.